This note documents a single T cell receptor beta chain sequence. Its antigen is not identified. The time point here: new active TB diagnosis, blood taken before or within 7 days of starting treatment. Unsorted cryopreserved PBMC were sequenced, averaging around 100,000 T cells per clinical donor. The assay was immunoSEQ multiplex PCR, and TCRdb's table has in-frame clones only and misses some. The sample comprises approximately 22,000 clones, roughly 84% of which are singletons, and 15% rests with the top ten. CDR3 size: 15 residues. Trimming cost V 5 bases and J 3 bases; bases outside gene matches: 10. Per the germline V gene, CDR1 is MNHNS and CDR2 is SASEGT. The data derive from a study of T cells in tuberculosis. The wider study: Within 7 days of starting treatment, or before, PBMC were stored. Whole-study results and caveats: The TCR-beta difference was not significant; alpha differences partly reflected length.

The gene calls are TRBV6-1 and TRBJ2-7; 7 positions match TRBD2. Sequenced here: PBMCs, sampled at tuberculosis diagnosis. The origin of this receptor is an adult with tuberculosis. CDR3 in DNA: TGTGCCAGCAGTACCCCCAGGCGGGGGATCTACGAGCAGTACTTC. Its protein is CASSTPRRGIYEQYF.